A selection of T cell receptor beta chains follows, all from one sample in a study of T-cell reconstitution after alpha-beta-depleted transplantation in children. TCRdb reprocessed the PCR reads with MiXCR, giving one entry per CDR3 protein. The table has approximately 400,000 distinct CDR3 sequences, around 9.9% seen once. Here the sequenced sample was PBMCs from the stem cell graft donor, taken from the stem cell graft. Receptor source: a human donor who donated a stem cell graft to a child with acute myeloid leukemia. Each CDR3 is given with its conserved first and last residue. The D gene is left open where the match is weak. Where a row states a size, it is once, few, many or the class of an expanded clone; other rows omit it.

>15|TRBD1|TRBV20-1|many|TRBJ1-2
CSARDPGTAGYGYTF
TGCAGTGCTAGAGATCCGGGGACAGCAGGCTATGGCTACACCTTC
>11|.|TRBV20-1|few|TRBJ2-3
CSGASTDTQYF
TGCAGTGGCGCGAGCACAGATACGCAGTATTTT
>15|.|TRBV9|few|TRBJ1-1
CASSVEGSRNTEAFF
TGTGCCAGCAGCGTAGAAGGGTCGAGGAACACTGAAGCTTTCTTT
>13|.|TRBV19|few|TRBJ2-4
CASSVQGPNIQYF
TGTGCCAGTAGTGTGCAGGGTCCAAACATTCAGTACTTC
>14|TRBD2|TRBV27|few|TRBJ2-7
CASSPSGGFYEQYF
TGTGCCAGCAGCCCTAGCGGGGGCTTCTACGAGCAGTACTTC
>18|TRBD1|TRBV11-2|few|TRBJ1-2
CASSSIRDRGRFGDGYTF
TGTGCCAGCAGCTCAATAAGGGACAGGGGGCGCTTCGGGGATGGCTACACCTTC
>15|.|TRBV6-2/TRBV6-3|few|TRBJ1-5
CASSYRGYSNQPQHF
TGTGCCAGCAGTTACCGCGGGTATAGCAATCAGCCCCAGCATTTT
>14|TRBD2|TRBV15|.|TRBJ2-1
CATSWLAGGNEQFF
TGTGCCACCAGCTGGCTAGCGGGAGGGAATGAGCAGTTCTTC
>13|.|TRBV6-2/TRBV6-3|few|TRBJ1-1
CASIFDAGTEAFF
TGTGCCAGCATATTTGACGCTGGGACTGAAGCTTTCTTT
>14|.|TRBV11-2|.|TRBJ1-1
CASSVRVANTEAFF
TGTGCCAGCAGCGTCAGGGTTGCGAACACTGAAGCTTTCTTT
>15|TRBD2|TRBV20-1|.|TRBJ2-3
CSARTGGRTTDTQYF
TGCAGTGCTAGAACTGGCGGGAGGACGACAGATACGCAGTATTTT
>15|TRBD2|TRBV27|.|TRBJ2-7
CASSSPTSGIHEQYF
TGTGCCAGCAGTTCCCCGACTAGCGGGATCCACGAGCAGTACTTC
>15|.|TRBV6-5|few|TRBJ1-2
CASSYSAGGEYGYTF
TGTGCCAGCAGTTACTCGGCAGGCGGAGAGTATGGCTACACCTTC
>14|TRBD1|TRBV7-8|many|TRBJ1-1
CASSSDRVDTEAFF
TGTGCCAGCAGCTCGGACAGGGTAGACACTGAAGCTTTCTTT
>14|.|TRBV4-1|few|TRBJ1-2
CASSQEAGPYGYTF
TGCGCCAGCAGCCAAGAGGCAGGTCCCTATGGCTACACCTTC
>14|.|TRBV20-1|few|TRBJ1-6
CSAREAGDNSPLHF
TGCAGTGCTAGAGAGGCAGGGGATAATTCACCCCTCCACTTT
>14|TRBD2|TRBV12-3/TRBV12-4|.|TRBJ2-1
CASRSGGAFNEQFF
TGTGCCAGCAGGAGCGGGGGGGCTTTCAATGAGCAGTTCTTC
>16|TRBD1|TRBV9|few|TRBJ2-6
CASSPTGNSGANVLTF
TGTGCCAGCAGCCCGACAGGGAACTCTGGGGCCAACGTCCTGACTTTC
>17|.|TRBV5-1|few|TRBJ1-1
CASSSLSQGLGNTEAFF
TGCGCCAGCAGCTCCTTAAGCCAGGGACTAGGGAACACTGAAGCTTTCTTT
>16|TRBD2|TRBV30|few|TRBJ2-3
CAWSVRLAGATDTQYF
TGTGCCTGGAGTGTACGACTAGCGGGGGCCACAGATACGCAGTATTTT
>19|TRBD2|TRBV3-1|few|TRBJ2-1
CASSQGGLAGSASYNEQFF
TGTGCCAGCAGCCAAGGGGGACTAGCGGGGTCGGCCTCCTACAATGAGCAGTTCTTC
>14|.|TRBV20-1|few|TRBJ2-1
CSANRQTSYNEQFF
TGCAGTGCAAATCGACAGACATCCTACAATGAGCAGTTCTTC